These 29 T cell receptor beta chains came from one sample sequenced in a study of blood T cell repertoires in COVID-19. Clones were sequenced by immunoSEQ multiplex PCR, and TCRdb holds only the in-frame ones, with some missing. Of roughly 180,000 clones in the sample, approximately 80% were seen once. The specimen sequenced was PBMCs or T cells enriched from blood (not recorded which). All receptors come from a man aged 40-49 years who had recovered from COVID-19.

The chain employs TRBV29-1 and TRBJ1-1; D is perhaps TRBD1 (6 bases). Deletions cut 7 bases from V and 1 base from J, with 16 bases between. The CDR3 has 14 residues. Germline lookup yields CDR1 SQVTM and CDR2 ANQGSEA. CDR3 nucleotides: TGCAGCGCCCGGGGGGCAGCCGAGAACACTGAAGCTTTCTTT. Encoded protein: CSARGAAENTEAFF. The full variable domain, rest sourced from reference TRBV29-1 and TRBJ1-1, is SAVISQKPSRDICQRGTSLTIQCQVDSQVTMMFWYRQQPGQSLTLIATANQGSEATYESGFVIDKFPISRPNLTFSTLTVSNMSPEDSSIYLCSARGAAENTEAFFGQGTRLTVV.

The chain joins TRBV11-3 to TRBJ1-1; D gene unclear. Germline V gives CDR1 SGHNT, CDR2 YENEEA. V was cut by 4 bases and J by 1 base, with 7 bases left in between. The CDR3 totals 13 residues. The DNA of the CDR3 is TGTGCCAGCAGCTCTTCTACGAACACTGAAGCTTTCTTT. Translation: CASSSSTNTEAFF.

This clone was recorded once. J is TRBJ2-7 and V is TRBV21-1; the table names TRBD1, a call not compared with the DNA. TRBV21-1 is a listed pseudogene. CDR3 length: 14 amino acids. DNA of the CDR3: TGTGCCAGCAGCGGGACAGGGGGCTCCTACGAGCAGTACGTC. This encodes CASSGTGGSYEQYV.

The CDR3 DNA reads as TGTGCCAGCAGCTCCACCGGGACTAGCGGGGGGGGCCAAGAGACCCAGTACTTC. It is translated as CASSSTGTSGGGQETQYF. The chain combines TRBV21-1 with TRBJ2-5; the DNA was not compared with TRBD2, the D call given in the table. TRBV21-1 is designated a pseudogene. This CDR3 spans 18 amino acids.

V and J are TRBV7-2 and TRBJ2-5; possible D gene TRBD2, 5 bases. There are 14 residues in the CDR3. The V gene lost 5 bases and the J gene lost 5 bases, with 15 bases spanning the gap. The germline CDR1 and CDR2 sequences are SGHTA and FQGNSA. Here the CDR3 DNA reads TGTGCCAGCAGCCATGGACTGATCCTGGAGACCCAGTACTTC. This sequence encodes CASSHGLILETQYF.

The chain has TRBV27 and TRBJ1-5; 8 bases line up with TRBD1. CDR1 MNHEY and CDR2 SMNVEV come from the germline V gene (reference sequence). CDR3 length: 16 residues. With V trimmed by 6 bases and J by 4 bases, 11 bases remained unmatched. The CDR3 reads CASRLNTGGGNQPQHF. The CDR3 DNA follows: TGTGCCAGCAGGTTAAACACAGGGGGTGGGAATCAGCCCCAGCATTTT.

This rearrangement joins TRBV28 to TRBJ2-5, with 7 bases that match TRBD1. V lost 3 bases to trimming and J lost 1 base; unmatched junction nucleotides: 2. Germline V lookup: CDR1 MDHEN, CDR2 SYDVKM. The CDR3 extends over 14 amino acids. CDR3 in DNA: TGTGCCAGCAGTTTTGGGACAGCCCAAGAGACCCAGTACTTC. This codes for CASSFGTAQETQYF.

The V and J genes are TRBV21-1 and TRBJ2-3; the table's D gene call, TRBD2, was not cross checked with the DNA. TRBV21-1 is tagged as a pseudogene. The CDR3 runs 17 residues. CDR3 region: CASSLGRGLQHADTQYF. DNA of the CDR3: TGTGCCAGCAGCCTCGGAAGGGGACTGCAACATGCAGATACGCAGTATTTT.

The chain combines TRBV10-3 with TRBJ2-1; D may be TRBD1 (6 bases). The CDR3 loop spans 15 amino acids. Germline CDR1 and CDR2: ENHRY and SYGVKD. The V and J ends lost 4 bases and 2 bases respectively, with 12 bases between them. The CDR3 is CAISAGQGTYNEQFF. In DNA, the CDR3 is TGTGCCATCAGTGCGGGCCAGGGGACCTACAATGAGCAGTTCTTC.

CDR3 amino acids: CASSQVGGSAQPQHF. CDR3 sequence (DNA): TGTGCCAGCAGCCAAGTTGGAGGATCGGCTCAGCCCCAGCATTTT. V usage is TRBV3-1 (or the pseudogene TRBV3-2) and J usage is TRBJ1-5, with no clear D. The germline V gene has CDR1 LGHDT and CDR2 YNNKEL (reference sequence). This CDR3 comprises 15 residues. The germline V and J ends were trimmed by 1 base and 6 bases, with 13 bases remaining between them.

This clone was seen once. The DNA of the CDR3 is TGTGCCAGCAGCTTAGAGTACGGAGGGGTGCAGCCCCAGCATTTT. This translates into CASSLEYGGVQPQHF. The V and J genes are TRBV7-6 and TRBJ1-5, with D possibly TRBD1 on 5 matching bases. Germline CDR1 is SGHVS and CDR2 is FNYEAQ. The CDR3 totals 15 residues. The ends were cut back, 1 base at V and 7 bases at J, with 14 bases in the middle.

The chain links TRBV10-3 to TRBJ1-1, with D possibly being TRBD1 (6 bases). V was cut by 2 bases and J by 11 bases, with 15 bases left in between. The CDR3 runs 13 residues. Germline lookup yields CDR1 ENHRY and CDR2 SYGVKD. The CDR3 nucleotides are TGTGCCATCAGTGAGATGGTTGGGGGCTTGGCTTTCTTT. Its protein product is CAISEMVGGLAFF.

CDR3 in DNA: TGTGCCAGCAGCCAGGCCCCGGGACTGGTGTACGAGCAGTACGTC. It specifies CASSQAPGLVYEQYV. J is TRBJ2-7 and V is TRBV4-2; TRBD2 is a possible D gene (6 bases). CDR1 and CDR2 from the germline V gene are LGHNA and YNFKEQ. The CDR3 extends over 15 amino acids. With 3 bases removed from V and 4 bases from J, the gap between germline ends came to 16 bases.

The chain uses TRBV6-2 or TRBV6-3 and TRBJ1-4; tentatively, D is TRBD1 (6 bases). The V gene's germline CDR1 is MNHEY and CDR2 SVGEGT. V was clipped by 1 base and J by 10 bases, with 16 bases between them. The CDR3 covers 15 residues. In DNA, the CDR3 is TGTGCCAGCAGTTACTACCCAGGGGAAAAGGCAAAACTGTTTTTT. Its translation: CASSYYPGEKAKLFF.

This clone has a single count. V and J are TRBV3-1 (or the pseudogene TRBV3-2) and TRBJ2-1; 7 bases line up with TRBD2. The junction had 4 bases not matched to a gene; V was cut back by 4 bases and J by 7 bases. CDR1 and CDR2 from the germline V gene are LGHDT and YNNKEL (reference sequence). The CDR3 is 13 amino acids. CDR3 in DNA: TGTGCCAGCAGCCCGGGACTACCGAATGAGCAGTTCTTC. The encoded protein is CASSPGLPNEQFF.

The rearrangement uses TRBV9 and TRBJ2-1, with TRBD1 as a possible D gene (6 bases). Trimming shortened V by 0 bases and J by 9 bases, and 13 bases separated the two germline ends. The CDR3 is 14 residues long. The germline CDR1 and CDR2 sequences are SGDLS and YYNGEE. CDR3 nucleotides: TGTGCCAGCAGCGTAGTTACAGGGCAGGGTGAGCAGTTCTTC. Translating gives CASSVVTGQGEQFF.

The chain recombines TRBV7-9 with TRBJ2-5; 10 bases fit TRBD2. V was clipped by 2 bases and J by 5 bases; unmatched bases: 5. The CDR3 is 15 amino acids. Germline V gene lookup returns CDR1 SEHNR and CDR2 FQNEAQ (reference sequence). CDR3 nucleotide sequence: TGTGCCAGCAGCTTAAGCCTAGCGGGAGTGGAGACCCAGTACTTC. Its translation is CASSLSLAGVETQYF.

As regards this clone: This sample also contains other DNA sequences that code for the same CDR3. The chain couples TRBV6-5 to TRBJ1-5; D possibly corresponds to TRBD1 (5 bases). Trimming took 0 bases from V and 6 from J, leaving 12 bases between them. The CDR3 runs 15 residues. The germline gives CDR1 MNHEY, CDR2 SVGAGI. The CDR3: CASSYSGGVGQPQHF. The CDR3 nucleotides read TGTGCCAGCAGTTACTCGGGAGGGGTGGGTCAGCCCCAGCATTTT.

CDR3 nucleotides: TGTGCCACCAGGGACAACTCCTACGAGCAGTACTTC. This gives the protein CATRDNSYEQYF. J is TRBJ2-7 and V is TRBV6-5; D may be TRBD1 (6 bases). The V end was cut by 10 bases, the J end by 0 bases, with 10 bases between. This CDR3 has 12 amino acids. CDR1 is MNHEY and CDR2 is SVGAGI in the germline V gene.

Comments on this clone: The sample contains more than one DNA sequence encoding this CDR3. This sequence joins TRBV9 and TRBJ1-5; 9 nucleotides match TRBD1. CDR1 is SGDLS, CDR2 YYNGEE, per germline. There are 14 residues in the CDR3. The J segment lost 5 bases and the V segment lost 2 bases, leaving 2 bases of the junction unmatched. CDR3 coding DNA: TGTGCCAGCAGCGTCGGGACAGGGTATCAGCCCCAGCATTTT. Translation gives CASSVGTGYQPQHF.

The chain recombines TRBV13 with TRBJ1-2; D is unresolved. This CDR3 comprises 14 residues. Germline values: CDR1 PRHDT, CDR2 FYEKMQ (reference sequence). Trimming removed 5 bases at V and 7 bases at J, with 17 bases between. DNA of the CDR3: TGTGCCAGCAGCCTCCCTGGTGGGTCGGGTGGCTACACCTTC. Its translation is CASSLPGGSGGYTF.

V and J are TRBV6-5 and TRBJ2-7; 11 bases line up with TRBD2. Germline V gene data show CDR1 as MNHEY and CDR2 as SVGAGI. The CDR3 sequence is 15 residues long. The V segment lost 6 bases and the J segment 2 bases; nucleotides outside the gene matches: 6. This CDR3 reads CASRPGTSGPYEQYV. CDR3 in DNA: TGTGCCAGCAGACCCGGGACTAGCGGTCCCTACGAGCAGTACGTC.

This clone showed up just a few times. V is TRBV5-1 and J is TRBJ2-2, with a tentative D call TRBD2 (6 bases). Trimming took 6 bases from V and 4 from J, leaving 19 bases between them. CDR1 and CDR2 (germline): SGHRS, YFSETQ. This CDR3 region has 16 residues. CDR3 loop: CASTPSSAGGTGELFF. The DNA for the CDR3 is TGCGCCAGCACTCCCTCTAGCGCAGGCGGCACCGGGGAGCTGTTTTTT.

V and J are TRBV3-1 (or the pseudogene TRBV3-2) and TRBJ2-3; D is ambiguous. V dropped 6 bases and J dropped 2 bases, with 9 bases sitting between them. The germline V gene encodes CDR1 LGHDT and CDR2 YNNKEL (reference sequence). CDR3 length: 13 amino acids. CDR3 sequence reads: CASRLRATDTQYF. As DNA, the CDR3 is TGTGCCAGCAGACTCCGCGCCACAGATACGCAGTATTTT.

This chain joins TRBV25-1 and TRBJ1-1; the match to TRBD1 covers 8 bases. The germline V gene encodes CDR1 MGHDK and CDR2 SYGVNS. This CDR3 region has 17 residues. With 1 base clipped from V and 3 bases from J, the junction kept 10 bases outside the gene matches. The CDR3 DNA sequence: TGTGCCAGCAGTGAATTTGAGACAGGGGCCATATACACTGAAGCTTTCTTT. It translates to CASSEFETGAIYTEAFF.

V gene TRBV4-3 combines with J gene TRBJ1-1, with D perhaps matching TRBD1 (5 bases). The CDR3 is made up of 13 amino acids. The V end was cut by 3 bases, the J end by 6 bases, with 11 bases between. Germline loops: CDR1 LGHNA, CDR2 YSLEER. Written as DNA, the CDR3 is TGCGCCAGCAGCCAGGGGCAGCCGGCTGAAGCTTTCTTT. Its protein is CASSQGQPAEAFF.

The table lists this clone with a few counts. The chain uses TRBV7-9 and TRBJ2-7, with D unresolved. Between the trimmed V and J ends, which lost 5 bases and 0 bases, there was a span of 11 bases. This CDR3 spans 14 amino acids. Germline V gene lookup returns CDR1 SEHNR and CDR2 FQNEAQ (reference sequence). The CDR3 nucleotides read TGTGCCAGCAGCCTATCTCTGAGCTCCTACGAGCAGTACGTC. This sequence encodes CASSLSLSSYEQYV.

The chain joins TRBV28 to TRBJ1-1; 7 positions match TRBD1. The V and J ends lost 3 bases and 0 bases, in that order; junction bases with no gene match: 4. The CDR3 is 15 residues long. From germline, CDR1 is MDHEN and CDR2 SYDVKM. CDR3 sequence: CASSFGQALNTEAFF. As DNA, the CDR3 is TGTGCCAGCAGTTTCGGACAGGCCCTGAACACTGAAGCTTTCTTT.

The gene calls are TRBV7-9 and TRBJ2-7; D gene uncertain. The length of the CDR3 is 16 residues. The germline V gene encodes CDR1 SEHNR and CDR2 FQNEAQ (reference sequence). V lost 0 bases, J lost 2 bases, and 14 bases lay in between. CDR3 sequence (DNA): TGTGCCAGCAGCTTAGCCTACAGCCAAGACCCCTACGAGCAGTACTTC. Protein: CASSLAYSQDPYEQYF.